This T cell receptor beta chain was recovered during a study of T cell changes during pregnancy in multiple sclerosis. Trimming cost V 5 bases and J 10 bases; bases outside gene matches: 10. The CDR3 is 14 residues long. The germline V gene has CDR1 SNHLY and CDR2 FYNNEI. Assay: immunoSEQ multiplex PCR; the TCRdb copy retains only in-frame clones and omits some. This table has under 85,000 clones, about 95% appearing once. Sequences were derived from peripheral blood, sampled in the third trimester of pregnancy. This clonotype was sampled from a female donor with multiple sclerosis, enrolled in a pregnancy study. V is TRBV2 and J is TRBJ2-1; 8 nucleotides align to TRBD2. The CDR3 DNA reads TGTGCCAGCAGTATTGACGGGGGGGCGGGAGAGCAGTTCTTC. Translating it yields CASSIDGGAGEQFF.